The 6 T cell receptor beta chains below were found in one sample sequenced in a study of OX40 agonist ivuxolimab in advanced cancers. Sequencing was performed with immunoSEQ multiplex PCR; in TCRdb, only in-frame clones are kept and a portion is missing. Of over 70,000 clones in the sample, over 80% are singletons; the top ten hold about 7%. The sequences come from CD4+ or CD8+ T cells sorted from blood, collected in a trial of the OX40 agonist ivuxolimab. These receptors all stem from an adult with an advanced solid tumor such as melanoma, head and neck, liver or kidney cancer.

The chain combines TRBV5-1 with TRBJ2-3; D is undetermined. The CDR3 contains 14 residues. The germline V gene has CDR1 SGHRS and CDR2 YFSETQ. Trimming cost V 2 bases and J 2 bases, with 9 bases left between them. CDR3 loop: CASSLVVPTDTQYF. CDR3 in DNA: TGCGCCAGCAGCTTAGTAGTACCCACAGATACGCAGTATTTT.

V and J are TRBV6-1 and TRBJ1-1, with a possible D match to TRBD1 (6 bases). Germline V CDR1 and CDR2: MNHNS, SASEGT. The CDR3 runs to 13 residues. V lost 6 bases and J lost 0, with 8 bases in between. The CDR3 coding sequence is TGTGCCAGCAGGGGACACTTGAACACTGAAGCTTTCTTT. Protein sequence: CASRGHLNTEAFF.

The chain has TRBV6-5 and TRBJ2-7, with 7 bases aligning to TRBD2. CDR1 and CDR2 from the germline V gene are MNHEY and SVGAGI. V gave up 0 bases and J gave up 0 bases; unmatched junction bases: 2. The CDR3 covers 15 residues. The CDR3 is CASSYSPSGSYEQYF. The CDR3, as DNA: TGTGCCAGCAGTTACTCTCCTAGCGGCTCCTACGAGCAGTACTTC.

The CDR3 DNA is TGCGCCAGCAGCAATACCCTAATTCGCCACGAGCAGTACTTC. It specifies CASSNTLIRHEQYF. The chain has TRBV4-1 and TRBJ2-7; the D is unclear. Trimming took 5 bases from V and 5 from J, leaving 16 bases between them. The germline CDR1 and CDR2 sequences are MGHRA and YSYEKL. The CDR3 loop spans 14 amino acids.

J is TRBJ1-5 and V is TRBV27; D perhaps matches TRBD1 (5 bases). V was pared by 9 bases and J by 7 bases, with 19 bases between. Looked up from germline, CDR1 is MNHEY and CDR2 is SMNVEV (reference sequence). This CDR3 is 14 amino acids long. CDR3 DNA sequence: TGTGCCAGAAGACGGGGGGGGGTTGACCAGCCCCAGCATTTT. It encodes CARRRGGVDQPQHF.

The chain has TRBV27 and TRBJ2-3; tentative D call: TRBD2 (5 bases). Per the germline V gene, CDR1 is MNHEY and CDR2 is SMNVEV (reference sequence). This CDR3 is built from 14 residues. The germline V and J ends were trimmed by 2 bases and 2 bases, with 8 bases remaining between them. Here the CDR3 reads CASSLGGHTDTQYF. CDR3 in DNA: TGTGCCAGCAGTTTAGGCGGGCACACAGATACGCAGTATTTT.